A single sample is the source of the 17 T cell receptor beta chains below, sequenced in a study of cytomegalovirus exposure and HLA in healthy donors. The study ran its PCR with 60 Vbeta and 13 Jbeta primers. Sequencing used immunoSEQ multiplex PCR; TCRdb keeps in-frame clones, though not all of them. The sample includes around 130,000 clones, roughly 84% seen only once; the top ten take 2.5% to 3.5%. The specimen was PBMCs. The receptors were gathered from a woman between 18 and 29 years old in good health and CMV-seropositive.

The chain combines TRBV7-3 with TRBJ1-1; D uncertain. The CDR3 length is 13 residues. CDR1 SGHTA and CDR2 FQGTGA come from the germline V gene. Trimming left V 2 bases short and J 9 bases short, with 13 bases between. The CDR3 protein is CASSLGPSRQAFF. The CDR3 region has the DNA TGTGCCAGCAGCTTAGGGCCTTCCAGGCAAGCTTTCTTT.

This clone was detected only a few times. The chain links TRBV25-1 to TRBJ2-7; D is undetermined. V lost 5 bases and J 3 bases, leaving 17 bases between the germline ends. This CDR3 comprises 15 residues. Germline V gives CDR1 MGHDK, CDR2 SYGVNS. The CDR3 DNA is TGTGCCAGCAGTTCTCGGGTGAGGCAGATCTACGAGCAGTACTTC. Its translation is CASSSRVRQIYEQYF.

The chain is built from TRBV28 and TRBJ2-5, with no clear D. Trimming cost V 3 bases and J 3 bases, with 5 bases left between them. Germline CDR1 MDHEN, CDR2 SYDVKM. The CDR3 totals 12 residues. The CDR3 nucleotides read TGTGCCAGCAGTTTCTTAAAAGAGACCCAGTACTTC. This codes for CASSFLKETQYF. Together with reference TRBV28 and TRBJ2-5, the CDR3 gives the full variable domain: DVKVTQSSRYLVKRTGEKVFLECVQDMDHENMFWYRQDPGLGLRLIYFSYDVKMKEKGDIPEGYSVSREKKERFSLILESASTNQTSMYLCASSFLKETQYFGPGTRLLVL.

J is TRBJ2-1 and V is TRBV7-6, with 10 bases matching TRBD2. CDR1 is SGHVS, CDR2 FNYEAQ, per germline. The CDR3 covers 15 residues. The V gene end was trimmed by 5 bases and the J gene end by 2 bases; junction bases not matched to a gene: 3. This chain's CDR3 is CASSVLAGTYNEQFF. CDR3 bases: TGTGCCAGCAGCGTACTAGCGGGGACCTACAATGAGCAGTTCTTC.

The chain combines TRBV5-4 with TRBJ2-5, with 9 bases lining up with TRBD2. The germline gives CDR1 SGHNT, CDR2 YYREEE (reference sequence). This CDR3 has 15 amino acids. Trimming cost V 4 bases and J 2 bases; bases outside gene matches: 6. In DNA form, the CDR3 reads TGTGCCAGCAGCCGTCGCGGGGGGGAGCAAGAGACCCAGTACTTC. Residues: CASSRRGGEQETQYF.

The chain links TRBV4-1 to TRBJ2-1, with D possibly being TRBD2 (5 bases). V shed 0 bases and J shed 0 bases, with 9 bases lying between them. Germline CDR1 and CDR2: MGHRA and YSYEKL. The CDR3 is 16 residues long. The CDR3 nucleotides are TGCGCCAGCAGCCAAGATCATGAGGGCTCCTACAATGAGCAGTTCTTC. Its protein is CASSQDHEGSYNEQFF.

The count of this clone is one. This chain uses TRBV18 with TRBJ2-7, with TRBD2 as a possible D gene (6 bases). Germline V gene lookup returns CDR1 KGHSH and CDR2 LQKENI. The CDR3 has 14 residues. The V end was cut by 0 bases, the J end by 5 bases, with 11 bases between. CDR3 DNA: TGTGCCAGCTCACCACCGGGACTCTCTAACGAGCAGTACTTC. This translates into CASSPPGLSNEQYF. Looking up the rest from reference TRBV18 and TRBJ2-7 gives the full variable domain: NAGVMQNPRHLVRRRGQEARLRCSPMKGHSHVYWYRQLPEEGLKFMVYLQKENIIDESGMPKERFSAEFPKEGPSILRIQQVVRGDSAAYFCASSPPGLSNEQYFGPGTRLTVT.

This clone was recorded only once. The V and J genes are TRBV2 and TRBJ2-1; TRBD1 matches 9 bases. This CDR3 has 13 amino acids. J lost 9 bases, V lost 6 bases, and 6 bases had no gene match. The germline gives CDR1 SNHLY, CDR2 FYNNEI. In DNA form, the CDR3 reads TGTGCCAGCAGGATACAGGGGGCAAGTGAGCAGTTCTTC. Translating gives CASRIQGASEQFF.

A single count supports this clone. V gene TRBV27 combines with J gene TRBJ2-2, with D perhaps TRBD1 (6 bases). Trimming left V 5 bases short and J 7 bases short, with 8 bases between. CDR1 is MNHEY and CDR2 is SMNVEV in the germline V gene (reference sequence). This CDR3 spans 12 amino acids. CDR3 sequence: CASSIQGGELFF. In nucleotides, the CDR3 is TGTGCCAGCAGTATACAGGGCGGGGAGCTGTTTTTT.

The CDR3 here is CASSTGGATGELFF. The CDR3 region has the DNA TGTGCCTCATCAACGGGGGGGGCCACCGGGGAGCTGTTTTTT. The chain couples TRBV10-3 to TRBJ2-2; the match to TRBD2 covers 8 bases. This CDR3 is built from 14 residues. V was pared by 11 bases and J by 4 bases, with 9 bases of the junction left unmatched. Germline CDR1 ENHRY, CDR2 SYGVKD.

The chain has TRBV4-2 and TRBJ2-1; the match to TRBD2 covers 9 bases. The trim removed 0 bases at V and 12 bases at J, leaving 9 bases unmatched. The CDR3 consists of 15 residues. From germline, CDR1 is LGHNA and CDR2 YNFKEQ. In DNA form, the CDR3 reads TGTGCCAGCAGCCAAGATCCTGGCGGGGGGGCCGCGCAGTTCTTC. Residues: CASSQDPGGGAAQFF.

This sequence joins TRBV5-1 and TRBJ1-6, with TRBD1 matching over 7 bases. After removal of 4 bases from V and 7 bases from J, the junction contained 8 bases not matched to a gene. The CDR3 is 15 residues long. Germline CDR1 and CDR2: SGHRS and YFSETQ. The CDR3 reads CASSVAGTANSPLHF. CDR3 nucleotides: TGCGCCAGCAGCGTGGCGGGGACAGCCAATTCACCCCTCCACTTT.

The CDR3 is CASSEAQTPNSPLHF. The CDR3 nucleotides are TGTGCCAGCAGTGAAGCGCAGACTCCGAATTCACCCCTCCACTTT. V gene TRBV6-1 combines with J gene TRBJ1-6; no reliable D call. V was shortened by 0 bases and J by 7 bases, with 10 bases between the two germline ends. The CDR3 has 15 residues. The V gene's germline CDR1 is MNHNS and CDR2 SASEGT.

This chain connects TRBV19 to TRBJ1-5, with D possibly being TRBD1 (6 bases). Deletions cut 3 bases from V and 3 bases from J, with 18 bases between. This CDR3 has 17 amino acids. Germline CDR1 LNHDA, CDR2 SQIVND (reference sequence). Here the CDR3 reads CASSMQGHKAFNQPQHF. The CDR3 nucleotides are TGTGCCAGTAGTATGCAGGGACATAAAGCTTTCAATCAGCCCCAGCATTTT.

V gene TRBV7-6 combines with J gene TRBJ2-1; the D is unclear. Germline V gives CDR1 SGHVS, CDR2 FNYEAQ. V lost 5 bases, J lost 6 bases, and 11 bases lay in between. The CDR3 consists of 13 residues. The CDR3 sequence is CASSLYSRNEQFF. CDR3 DNA: TGTGCCAGCAGCCTGTACAGTCGCAATGAGCAGTTCTTC.

V is TRBV19 and J is TRBJ1-4, with 10 positions matching TRBD1. The CDR3 is 16 residues long. Germline CDR1 is LNHDA and CDR2 is SQIVND (reference sequence). The ends lost 6 bases at V and 5 bases at J; junction bases unmatched: 9. The CDR3 reads CASRSGTGAVNEKLFF. The CDR3, as DNA: TGTGCCAGTAGATCCGGGACAGGGGCCGTGAATGAAAAACTGTTTTTT.

The chain couples TRBV2 to TRBJ2-5, with D hard to call. The J call is uncertain, as TRBJ2-7 better fits the DNA end. Germline values: CDR1 SNHLY, CDR2 FYNNEI. The length of the CDR3 is 12 residues. The CDR3 region has the DNA TGTGCCAGCAGTGAAGATGCCTACGAGCAGTACTTC. Translating it yields CASSEDAYEQYF.